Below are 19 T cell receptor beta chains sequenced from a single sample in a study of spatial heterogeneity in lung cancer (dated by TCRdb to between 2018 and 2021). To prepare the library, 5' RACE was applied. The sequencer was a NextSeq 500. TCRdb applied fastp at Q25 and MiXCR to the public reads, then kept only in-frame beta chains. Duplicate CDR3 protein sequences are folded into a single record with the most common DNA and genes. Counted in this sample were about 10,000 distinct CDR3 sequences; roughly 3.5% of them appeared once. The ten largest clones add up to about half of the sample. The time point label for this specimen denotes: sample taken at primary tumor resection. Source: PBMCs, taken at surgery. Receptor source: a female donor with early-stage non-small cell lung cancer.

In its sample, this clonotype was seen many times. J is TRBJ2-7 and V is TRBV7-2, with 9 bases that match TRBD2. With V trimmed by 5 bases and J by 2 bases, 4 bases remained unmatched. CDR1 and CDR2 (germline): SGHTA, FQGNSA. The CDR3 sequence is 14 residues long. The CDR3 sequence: CASSPASGAYEQYF. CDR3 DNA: TGTGCCAGCAGCCCAGCTAGCGGGGCCTACGAGCAGTACTTC.

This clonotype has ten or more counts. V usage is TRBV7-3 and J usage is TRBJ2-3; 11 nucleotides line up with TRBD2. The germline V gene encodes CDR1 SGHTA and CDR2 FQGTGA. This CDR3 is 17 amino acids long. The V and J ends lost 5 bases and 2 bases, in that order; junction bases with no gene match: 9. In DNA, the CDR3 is TGTGCCAGCAGCCGAGAACCGGGACTAGCGGACACAGATACGCAGTATTTT. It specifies CASSREPGLADTDTQYF. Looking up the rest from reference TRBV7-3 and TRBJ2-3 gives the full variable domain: GAGVSQTPSNKVTEKGKYVELRCDPISGHTALYWYRQSLGQGPEFLIYFQGTGAADDSGLPNDRFFAVRPEGSVSTLKIQRTERGDSAVYLCASSREPGLADTDTQYFGPGTRLTVL.

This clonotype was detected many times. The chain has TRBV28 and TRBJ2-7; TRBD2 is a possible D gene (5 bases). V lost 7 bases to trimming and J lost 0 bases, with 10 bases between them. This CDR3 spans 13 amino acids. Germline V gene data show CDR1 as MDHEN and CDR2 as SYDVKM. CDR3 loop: CASTSGDSYEQYF. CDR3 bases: TGTGCCAGCACGTCCGGGGACTCCTACGAGCAGTACTTC.

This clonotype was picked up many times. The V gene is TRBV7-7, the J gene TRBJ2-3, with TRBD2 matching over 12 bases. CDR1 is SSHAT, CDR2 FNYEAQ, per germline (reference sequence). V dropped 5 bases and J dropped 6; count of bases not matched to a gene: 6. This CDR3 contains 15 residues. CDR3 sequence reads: CASSALAGGHDTQYF. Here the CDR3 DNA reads TGTGCCAGCAGCGCCCTAGCGGGGGGGCATGATACGCAGTATTTT.

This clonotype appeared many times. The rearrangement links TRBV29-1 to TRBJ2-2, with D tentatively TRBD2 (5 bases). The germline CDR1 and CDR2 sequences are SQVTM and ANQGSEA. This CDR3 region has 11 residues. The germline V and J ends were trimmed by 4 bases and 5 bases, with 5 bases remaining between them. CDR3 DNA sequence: TGCAGCGTTGGAGGGACCGGGGAGCTGTTTTTT. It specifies CSVGGTGELFF.

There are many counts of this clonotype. The CDR3 is CASSLRLAHNEQFF. The CDR3 DNA sequence: TGTGCCAGCAGTTTGCGACTAGCGCACAATGAGCAGTTCTTC. This sequence joins TRBV28 and TRBJ2-1, with 8 positions matching TRBD2. The V gene's germline CDR1 is MDHEN and CDR2 SYDVKM. Trimming at V came to 3 bases and at J to 5 bases, leaving 3 bases not matched to a gene. This CDR3 has 14 residues.

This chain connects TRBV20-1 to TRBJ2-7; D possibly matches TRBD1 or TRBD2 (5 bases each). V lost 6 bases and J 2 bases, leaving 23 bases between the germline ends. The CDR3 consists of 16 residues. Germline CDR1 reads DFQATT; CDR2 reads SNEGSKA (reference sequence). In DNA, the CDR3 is TGCAGTGCCGAAATACGAGGGACCTGGCCAACCTACGAGCAGTACTTC. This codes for CSAEIRGTWPTYEQYF.

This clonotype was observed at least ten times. The CDR3 DNA sequence: TGTGCCAGCAGGGGAAAGGGACTCCCTACCCACGAGCAGTACTTC. Its protein is CASRGKGLPTHEQYF. The chain is built from TRBV6-1 and TRBJ2-7; D perhaps matches TRBD2 (6 bases). Germline-derived CDR1 and CDR2 are MNHNS and SASEGT. Trimming cost V 6 bases and J 5 bases, with 20 bases left between them. The CDR3 runs to 15 residues.

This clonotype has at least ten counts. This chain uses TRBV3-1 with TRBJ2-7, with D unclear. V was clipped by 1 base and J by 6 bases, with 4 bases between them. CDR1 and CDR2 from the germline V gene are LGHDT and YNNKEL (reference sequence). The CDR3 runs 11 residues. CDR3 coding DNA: TGTGCCAGCAGCCAAGGTGCCGAGCAGTACTTC. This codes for CASSQGAEQYF.

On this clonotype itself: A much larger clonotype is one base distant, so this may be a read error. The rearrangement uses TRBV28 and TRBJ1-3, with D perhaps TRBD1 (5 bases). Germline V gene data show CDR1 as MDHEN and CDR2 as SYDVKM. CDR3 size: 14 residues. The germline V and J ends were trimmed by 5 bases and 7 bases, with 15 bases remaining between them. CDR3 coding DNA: TGTGCCAGCAGTCGGGGACGGGGGACTAACACCATATATTTT. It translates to CASSRGRGTNTIYF.

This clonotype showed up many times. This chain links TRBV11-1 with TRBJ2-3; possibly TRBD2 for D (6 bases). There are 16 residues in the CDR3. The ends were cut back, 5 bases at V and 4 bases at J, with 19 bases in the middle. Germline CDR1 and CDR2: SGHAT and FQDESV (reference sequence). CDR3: CASSARLVLYPDTQYF. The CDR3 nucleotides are TGTGCCAGCAGCGCCCGACTAGTTCTGTACCCAGATACGCAGTATTTT.

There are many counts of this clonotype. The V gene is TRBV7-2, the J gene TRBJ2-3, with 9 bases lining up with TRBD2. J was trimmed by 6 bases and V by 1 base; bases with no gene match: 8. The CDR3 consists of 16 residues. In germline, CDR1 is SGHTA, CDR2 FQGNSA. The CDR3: CASSLVGLAMADTQYF. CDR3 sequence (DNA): TGTGCCAGCAGCTTAGTTGGACTAGCGATGGCGGATACGCAGTATTTT.

The CDR3 sequence: CASSQEGTTYNEQFF. Here the CDR3 DNA reads TGTGCCAGCAGCCAAGAGGGGACCACCTACAATGAGCAGTTCTTC. The chain has TRBV3-1 and TRBJ2-1; D possibly matches TRBD1 or TRBD2 (5 bases each). The CDR3 has 15 residues. Germline V gives CDR1 LGHDT, CDR2 YNNKEL (reference sequence). Trimming pared 0 bases from V and 2 bases from J, leaving 8 bases between.

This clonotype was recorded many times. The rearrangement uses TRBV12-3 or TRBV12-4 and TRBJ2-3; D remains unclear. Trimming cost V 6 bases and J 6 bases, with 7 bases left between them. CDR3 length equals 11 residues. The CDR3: CASSQGDTQYF. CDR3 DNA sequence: TGTGCCAGCAGCCAAGGGGATACGCAGTATTTT.

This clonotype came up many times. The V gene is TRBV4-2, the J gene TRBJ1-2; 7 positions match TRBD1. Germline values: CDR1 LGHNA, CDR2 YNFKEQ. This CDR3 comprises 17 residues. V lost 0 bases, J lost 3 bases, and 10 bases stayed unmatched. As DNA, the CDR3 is TGTGCCAGCAGCCAAGATCAAGGGGGCAGGGGGGACTATGGCTACACCTTC. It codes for CASSQDQGGRGDYGYTF.

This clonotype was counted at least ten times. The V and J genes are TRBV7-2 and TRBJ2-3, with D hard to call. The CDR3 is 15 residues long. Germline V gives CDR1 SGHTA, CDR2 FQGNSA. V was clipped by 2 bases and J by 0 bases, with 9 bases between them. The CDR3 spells CASSLFARSTDTQYF. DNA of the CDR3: TGTGCCAGCAGCTTATTTGCCAGAAGCACAGATACGCAGTATTTT.

The CDR3 DNA sequence: TGTGCCAGCTCACAGGGACAGGGACACCCCTACGAGCAGTACTTC. Amino acid sequence: CASSQGQGHPYEQYF. The V and J genes are TRBV18 and TRBJ2-7; TRBD1 matches at 9 bases. Germline V CDR1 and CDR2: KGHSH, LQKENI. Unmatched junction bases numbered 6, after V lost 4 bases and J lost 2 bases. The CDR3 is 15 residues long.

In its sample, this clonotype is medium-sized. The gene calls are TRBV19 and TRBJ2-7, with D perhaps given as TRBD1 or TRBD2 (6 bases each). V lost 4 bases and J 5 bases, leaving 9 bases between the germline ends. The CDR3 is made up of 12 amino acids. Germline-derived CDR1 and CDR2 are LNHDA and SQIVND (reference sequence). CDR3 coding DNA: TGTGCCAGTAGTAACCGGGGGCACGAGCAGTACTTC. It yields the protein CASSNRGHEQYF.

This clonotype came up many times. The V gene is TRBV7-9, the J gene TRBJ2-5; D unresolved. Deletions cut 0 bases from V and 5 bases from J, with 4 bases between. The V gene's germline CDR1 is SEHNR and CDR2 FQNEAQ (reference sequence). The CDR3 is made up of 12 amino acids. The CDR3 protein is CASSLAGETQYF. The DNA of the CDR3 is TGTGCCAGCAGCTTAGCCGGGGAGACCCAGTACTTC.